The present TCR beta chain was sequenced within a study of shared clonotypes between healthy human individuals. To note about this clone: Other nucleotide sequences in the sample specify the same CDR3.

Some clones are missing from TCRdb's copy, which holds only in-frame ones; the method was immunoSEQ multiplex PCR. Altogether more than 450,000 clones are present, 79% being singletons, with the ten largest covering about an eighth. The germline gives CDR1 GTSNPN, CDR2 SVGIG (reference sequence). V lost 0 bases to trimming and J lost 6 bases; unmatched junction nucleotides: 6. CDR3 length equals 15 residues. This chain connects TRBV30 to TRBJ2-1; TRBD2 matches at 9 bases. The receptor comes from a woman aged 40 to 50 in good health. Some clones in this sample may be carry-over from other donors' samples. Sequencing was carried out using PBMCs. The CDR3 nucleotides are TGTGCCTGGAGTGTCGGGACTAGCTCCGCCAATGAGCAGTTCTTC. Its protein product is CAWSVGTSSANEQFF. Full variable domain (outside the CDR3, taken from reference TRBV30 and TRBJ2-1): SQTIHQWPATLVQPVGSPLSLECTVEGTSNPNLYWYRQAAGRGLQLLFYSVGIGQISSEVPQNLSASRPQDRQFILSSKKLLLSDSGFYLCAWSVGTSSANEQFFGPGTRLTVL.